This T cell receptor (beta chain) was identified in a study of radiation and T cells in renal cell carcinoma (TCRdb year 2020). As for the study more broadly: The samples were drawn from a clinical trial, where primary renal cell carcinomas were treated with 15 Gy of stereotactic body radiation therapy and then removed by nephrectomy 4 weeks afterward. In total, 50 to 55 samples, comprising some 25 tumors and some 27 peripheral blood samples, were subjected to TCR beta sequencing. In the 55 or so samples combined, fewer than 5 million unique CDR3 nucleotide sequences were found, encoding roughly 3,000,000 unique CDR3 amino acid sequences. What the authors observed across the whole study: Because the trial had a single-armed design, the trial could not examine how radiation dose or scheduling affected the TCR repertoire. An increase in top tumor clonotypes in blood was observed from baseline to 2 weeks post-radiation, followed by contraction by 4 weeks, which was taken to suggest transient expansion of tumor-resident clones. Because no pretreatment tumor biopsies were available, whether clonotypes were present in the tumor at baseline could not be determined. Dynamics of the blood repertoire were not tracked past 4 weeks after treatment.

Notes on this clone: Its antigen has not been determined. No much larger clone exists at a distance of one base, and base qualities are not known.

Explained via the paper, the time point label denotes: blood 2 weeks post-SBRT. What the treatment or condition label conveys for this sample: 15 Gy SBRT to primary tumor, nephrectomy 4 weeks later. To follow tumor-enriched clonotypes, peripheral blood was collected serially from radiation-treated patients at baseline and again at 2 weeks and 4 weeks after SBRT. All patients had renal cell carcinoma with clear cell pathology. The QIAamp DNA Blood Mini Kit (Qiagen) was used to prepare genomic DNA for TCR sequencing. Only samples passing all quality control checks were included in the analyses. TCR beta libraries were generated from genomic DNA with the immunoSEQ kit, following the manufacturer's recommendations. To prepare the libraries, a first multiplex PCR with proprietary primers was run, followed by a second PCR that added unique barcodes, and a bead cleanup was done after each round. Each sample batch included a kit-provided positive control reaction and a negative control reaction. The final libraries underwent checking on an Agilent 4200 TapeStation D1000 ScreenTape, volumetric pooling, and quantification by qPCR. Sequencing was performed on an Illumina NextSeq500 using a MidOutput 150-cycle cartridge, with 156 Read1 cycles, 15 Index1 cycles, and the kit custom primers. The pooled library was loaded at 0.95 to 1 pM with roughly 19% PhiX control spiked in. As for the authors' bioinformatics: The vendor-processed data were analyzed in R, and a clonotype was defined as all T cells that share the same CDR3 nucleotide sequence. For clone abundance analyses, frequencies were normalized to the 10,000 most abundant clones per sample. Before analysis, public T cell clones were removed, and these numbered fewer than six per sample on average. Tumor-enriched clonotypes and baseline blood-enriched clonotypes were defined as those with an abundance difference of at least 32-fold between compartments. A beta-binomial differential abundance model was applied to find clonotypes that expanded or contracted between blood time points. The Baroni-Urbani and Buser coefficient was used to measure tumor-blood repertoire similarity, and groups were compared with two-tailed Wilcoxon tests in R. TCRdb mirrors the immuneACCESS table, restricted to in-frame sequences. Some clones are absent from its copies; in checked studies, under half trace to an unresolved V gene, and the reason for the others is unknown. V and J calls and clone size come straight from that table; D and trimming were deduced from the DNA. Across this sample there are just under 80,000 clones, with about 86% seen only once. About 23% of the sample rests with the top ten.

The V end gives up 0 bases and the J end 6 bases, leaving 10 bases in the junction not matched to a gene. In the germline V gene, CDR1 corresponds to SGHRS and CDR2 to YFSETQ. The CDR3 has 17 amino acids, counting the end cysteine and phenylalanine. This entry keeps only the CDR3 DNA: 51 bases, framed from base 1. The specimen comprised blood, sampled from a patient whose treatment included radiotherapy and nephrectomy. The receptor was isolated from a woman between 50 and 59 years old with renal cell carcinoma. The chain was built from TRBV5-1 and TRBJ2-1, with 9 middle bases fitting TRBD1. The CDR3 region reads CASSLVPRDRDFNEQFF. The DNA sequence reads TGCGCCAGCAGCTTGGTCCCCCGGGACAGGGATTTCAATGAGCAGTTCTTC.